These T cell receptor beta chains were read from a single sample in a study of T cell responses to AZD1222 COVID-19 vaccine. The repertoire was sequenced with immunoSEQ multiplex PCR; TCRdb's copy has only in-frame clones and lacks some. The table lists approximately 100,000 clones, about 85% of them singletons. Sample: peripheral blood, taken 28 days after the second AZD1222 dose. The receptors were sampled from an adult who received the AZD1222 COVID-19 vaccine. Each CDR3 is given with its conserved first and last residue. The D gene is left open where the match is weak. Clone size, where shown, is once, few, many, or a class for clones that have expanded.

v_call: TRBV12-5
d_call: TRBD1
clone_size: NA
j_call: TRBJ2-5
cdr3_nt: TGTGCTAGTGGTGCGGGACAGGGCTTCGGGGAGACCCAGTACTTC
cdr3_aa: CASGAGQGFGETQYF

v_call: TRBV15
d_call: NA
clone_size: NA
j_call: TRBJ2-7
cdr3_nt: TGTGCCACCAGCAGAGCCCAAGGAAGCGTTGCCGAGCAGTACTTC
cdr3_aa: CATSRAQGSVAEQYF

v_call: TRBV4-2
d_call: NA
clone_size: NA
j_call: TRBJ2-1
cdr3_nt: TGTGCCAGCAGCCAAATGGACTGGGCCAATGAGCAGTTCTTC
cdr3_aa: CASSQMDWANEQFF

v_call: TRBV18
d_call: TRBD1
clone_size: NA
j_call: TRBJ1-1
cdr3_nt: TGTGCCAGCTCACTCCGGGACAGGGTGTGGTACACTGAAGCTTTCTTT
cdr3_aa: CASSLRDRVWYTEAFF

v_call: TRBV4-2
d_call: TRBD2
clone_size: NA
j_call: TRBJ2-3
cdr3_nt: TGTGCCAGCAGCCAAGAAAACGGGAGGGCCACAGATACGCAGTATTTT
cdr3_aa: CASSQENGRATDTQYF

v_call: TRBV4-1
d_call: NA
clone_size: NA
j_call: TRBJ2-3
cdr3_nt: TGCGCCAGCAGCCAAGAGAGTCGTGACAGACCCACAGATACGCAGTATTTT
cdr3_aa: CASSQESRDRPTDTQYF

v_call: TRBV19
d_call: NA
clone_size: NA
j_call: TRBJ2-1
cdr3_nt: TGTGCCAGTAGGGAGATGGATGAGCAGTTCTTC
cdr3_aa: CASREMDEQFF

v_call: TRBV28
d_call: NA
clone_size: once
j_call: TRBJ1-4
cdr3_nt: TGTGCCAGCAGCGACGTTCGTGAAAAACTGTTTTTT
cdr3_aa: CASSDVREKLFF

v_call: TRBV27
d_call: TRBD2
clone_size: medium-sized
j_call: TRBJ2-7
cdr3_nt: TGTGCCAGCAGTCCCCTTTCTGGCGGGAGAAAGTACGAGCAGTACTTC
cdr3_aa: CASSPLSGGRKYEQYF

v_call: TRBV10-2
d_call: TRBD1
clone_size: NA
j_call: TRBJ2-5
cdr3_nt: TGCGCCAGCAGTGCCCGGGCGGTGGGCCAGGGGGCACAAGAGACCCAGTACTTC
cdr3_aa: CASSARAVGQGAQETQYF

v_call: TRBV18
d_call: TRBD1
clone_size: NA
j_call: TRBJ2-5
cdr3_nt: TGTGCCAGCTCACGCCTGTTACGGGACAGCCAAGAGACCCAGTACTTC
cdr3_aa: CASSRLLRDSQETQYF

v_call: TRBV11-2
d_call: NA
clone_size: few
j_call: TRBJ1-1
cdr3_nt: TGTGCCAGCAGCTTAGGGGCTTGGGGGGTAGGGTACACTGAAGCTTTCTTT
cdr3_aa: CASSLGAWGVGYTEAFF

v_call: TRBV28
d_call: TRBD2
clone_size: NA
j_call: TRBJ2-2
cdr3_nt: TGTGCCAGCAGTTTGACGGGACTAGCGGGAGGGGCCGCCGCCGGGGAGCTGTTTTTT
cdr3_aa: CASSLTGLAGGAAAGELFF